This paragraph covers one T cell receptor beta chain sequence. The antigen it recognizes is unknown. No much larger clone is present one base from it, and per-base qualities are unavailable. These data originate in a study of cytomegalovirus exposure and HLA in healthy donors (dated by TCRdb to about 2017). Some background on the complete study: The 666 repertoires of the first cohort and the approximately 110 validation repertoires were produced on the same platform, according to a later analysis. The study aimed to test whether cataloging public T cell receptors could reveal signatures of past pathogen exposure. Besides the first cohort of 550 to 750 subjects, a separate validation cohort made up of 95 to 150 different subjects was used. To predict cytomegalovirus infection status, the study combined high-throughput TCR immunosequencing, statistical association of individual TCRs with disease status, and machine learning.

The donors belonged to the validation cohort of over a hundred subjects, which was separate from the roughly 700-subject first cohort. What the research found in general, with its limitations: All 120 or so repertoires were used to score co-occurrence in the validation cohort in a later analysis, because that analysis had no HLA typing for the cohort. In vitro tests confirmed that a few of the cytomegalovirus-associated TCR beta chains recognize cytomegalovirus antigens. Cytomegalovirus status was reported to be diagnosed by the classifier with high specificity and sensitivity in both the original and validation cohorts. Across donors, most TCR sequences were observed very rarely, whereas some public TCRs were present in many individuals. It was suggested by the authors that the approach could potentially be generalized to other disease states and immunological phenotypes. The study listed approximately 160 TCR beta chains as associated with cytomegalovirus. Subsequent analysis determined that TCRs grouped into clusters in the first cohort also showed a tendency toward co-occurrence across the 120 or so validation repertoires, and approximately 93% of cluster scores exceeded 0.

The library was generated by the immunoSEQ multiplex PCR assay. Regarding the original processing steps: A statistical classification framework was built to diagnose cytomegalovirus status from the catalog of TCR beta chain sequences. The clones in this table, taken by TCRdb from immuneACCESS, are in-frame only. Not every clone is retained; where verified, under half of the shortfall comes from an unresolved V gene, and the cause of the rest is unknown. The DNA was the basis for D and trimming; V, J and clone size are from that table. This sample holds 150,000 to 200,000 clones; roughly 77% were observed only once. The ten largest account for around 1.2% of the sample. In the germline V gene, CDR1 corresponds to KGHSH and CDR2 to LQKENI. The CDR3 numbers 15 residues from cysteine through phenylalanine. Only the CDR3 region is kept as DNA, spanning 45 bases read in frame from base 1. Compared with germline, V lacks 5 bases and J lacks 0 bases; bases without a gene match: 3.

The V and J segments used are TRBV18 and TRBJ2-1; TRBD2 lines up with 8 middle nucleotides. The sequenced sample was PBMCs. The sequence came from a woman aged 30 to 39 in good health and CMV-seronegative. The sequenced DNA is TGTGCCAGCTCAACAAGCGGGAGCTCCTACAATGAGCAGTTCTTC. It is translated as CASSTSGSSYNEQFF.